This TCR beta chain was found in a study of spatial heterogeneity in lung cancer (dated by TCRdb to between 2018 and 2020). Study-wide context: Donors were about 70 patients with early-stage, untreated non-small cell lung cancer from the lung TRACERx cohort. Follow-up PBMC samples were sequenced whenever available, with the median time to follow-up being around two years after resection. More beta-chain than alpha-chain transcripts were consistently detected, likely reflecting higher beta-chain transcript abundance. In the raw uncorrected reads, each unique combination of TCR and UMI appeared on average more than ten times. In non-small cell lung cancer, the study quantitatively compared TCR alpha and beta repertoires across several tumor regions, matched nontumor lung, and blood. The study linked features of the TCR repertoire to counts of nonsynonymous mutations, which were determined by whole-exome sequencing of tumor tissue. At surgery, both alpha and beta chains were TCR-sequenced in 200 to 250 tumor regions, 64 matched nontumor lung samples and a few dozen PBMC samples. Paper-wide results and their limitations: Comparisons of baseline and follow-up blood repertoires included only about 15 patients. Confirming at a functional level the hypothesis that regional TCRs recognize regional mutations was considered to require additional single-cell paired TCR alpha and beta sequencing. Ubiquitous expanded tumor TCRs showed up in blood more often at tumor resection than at routine follow-up.

This clonotype was counted ten times or more. What this receptor recognizes is not known. Within one base of it there is no much larger clone, and no base qualities were kept. Inclusive of the bounding cysteine and phenylalanine, the CDR3 is 10 residues long. CDR3 DNA only is kept here, 30 bases in frame from base 1. CDR1 DFQATT and CDR2 SNEGSKA were looked up in the germline V gene (reference sequence). V is pared back by 5 bases and J by 4 bases, with 6 bases lying between the germline termini. Interpreted using the paper, the time point label stands for: blood at routine non-recurrence follow-up after resection. For TCR sequencing, whole RNA was extracted from tumor and nontumor lung tissue, or from cryopreserved PBMC samples, and no cell sorting was done. Only patients with enough RNA available from two or more tumor regions were chosen for TCR sequencing. The library was prepared using 5' RACE. TCRdb names NextSeq 500 as the instrument used. To allow correction of PCR and sequencing errors, the TCR library protocol tagged every TCR cDNA molecule with a unique molecular identifier. The study's processing was this. TCR identification, UMI-based error correction and CDR3 extraction were performed with Decombinator tools. Expanded TCRs were defined as those above a frequency of 2 per 1,000, corresponding to the top 1% of the tumor frequency distribution. Renyi diversity was calculated using the R vegan package after each repertoire was subsampled 100 times to 5,000 TCRs. CDR3 similarity networks were built from amino acid triplet string-kernel similarity, connecting CDR3s with pairwise similarity above 0.82. Using fastp trimming at Q25 and MiXCR clonotype assembly, TCRdb reanalyzed the public sequencing data and kept in-frame beta chains. One record per CDR3 amino acid sequence lists the most common genes and DNA. For this entry, the V and J calls and clone size follow TCRdb and not the study's own pipeline. The sample table holds about 47,000 distinct CDR3 sequences, of which about 11% were seen once. Clones ranked in the top ten supply more than 25% of the sample.

The sequence links TRBV20-1 to TRBJ2-7, with the D gene not clear enough to name. This clonotype was obtained from a male donor with early-stage non-small cell lung cancer. This sample comprised PBMCs, obtained at follow-up. DNA sequence: TGCAGTGCTCCTAGATACGAGCAGTACTTC. The resulting protein is CSAPRYEQYF.